Sequencing of this TCR beta chain was carried out in a study of vaccination and CD4 T cells after COVID-19. For the study at large: Overlapping spike peptides of SARS-CoV-2, HCoV-NL63, HCoV-OC43 and HCoV-229E stimulated the cells.

CD4+ T cells that had been cultured provided DNA sequenced with the Oncomine TCR Beta short-read assay. A single record per CDR3 protein comes from TCRdb applying MiXCR to the PCR reads. The sample lists about 20,000 distinct CDR3 sequences, about 42% seen once, with about 27% in the top ten. As to this clonotype: Antigen: not known.

The CDR3 length is 13 residues. V lost 6 bases and J 1 base, leaving 7 bases between the germline ends. Germline CDR1 is SNHLY and CDR2 is FYNNEI. Stated treatment: approximately nine-day PBMC culture with coronavirus spike peptide pools or control peptides (ViraFEST assay). The V gene is TRBV2, the J gene TRBJ1-5; D gene ambiguous. This specimen consisted of CD4+ T cells from blood, cultured in vitro, obtained before SARS-CoV-2 vaccination. The origin of this receptor is a human donor who received a COVID-19 vaccine. CDR3 in amino acids: CASRPDSNQPQHF. CDR3 nucleotides: TGTGCCAGCAGACCAGACAGCAATCAGCCCCAGCATTTT.